This T cell receptor (beta chain) was identified during a study of OX40 agonist ivuxolimab in advanced cancers. The protocol was immunoSEQ multiplex PCR, while the TCRdb copy is restricted to in-frame clones and leaves out a portion. The sample contains over 60,000 clones, roughly nine tenths of which appear only once. The CDR3 length is 15 residues. CDR1 MNHEY and CDR2 SMNVEV come from the germline V gene (reference sequence). V lost 2 bases to trimming and J lost 5 bases; unmatched junction nucleotides: 2. The sequencing here drew on CD4+ or CD8+ T cells sorted from blood, taken in a trial of the OX40 agonist ivuxolimab. The chain carries TRBV27 and TRBJ2-1, with 11 nucleotides matching TRBD2. This TCR was recovered from an adult with an advanced solid tumor such as melanoma, head and neck, liver or kidney cancer. CDR3 region: CASSLGTSGHNEQFF. The CDR3, as DNA: TGTGCCAGCAGTTTAGGGACTAGCGGACACAATGAGCAGTTCTTC.